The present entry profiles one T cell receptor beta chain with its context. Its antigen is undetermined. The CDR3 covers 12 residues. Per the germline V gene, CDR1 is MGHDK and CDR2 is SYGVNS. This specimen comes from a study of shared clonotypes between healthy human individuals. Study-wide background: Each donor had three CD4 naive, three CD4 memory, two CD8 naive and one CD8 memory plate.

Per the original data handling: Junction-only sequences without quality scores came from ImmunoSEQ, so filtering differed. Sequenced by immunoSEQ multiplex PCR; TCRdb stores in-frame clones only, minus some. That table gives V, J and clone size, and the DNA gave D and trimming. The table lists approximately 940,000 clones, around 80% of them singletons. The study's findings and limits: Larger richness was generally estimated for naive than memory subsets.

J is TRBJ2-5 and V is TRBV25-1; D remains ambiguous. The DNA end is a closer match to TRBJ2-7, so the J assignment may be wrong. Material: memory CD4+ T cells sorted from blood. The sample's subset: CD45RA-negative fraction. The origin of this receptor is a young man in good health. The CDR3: CASSEVGNEQYF. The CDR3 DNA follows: TGTGCCAGCAGTGAAGTAGGGAACGAGCAGTACTTC.